This T cell receptor beta chain was profiled in a study of chemoradiotherapy in HPV16-positive cancers. Generated by immunoSEQ multiplex PCR, the TCRdb table keeps only in-frame clones and is missing some. The table records approximately 17,000 clones, roughly 89% of them present only once. As for this clone: Antigen unknown.

The germline V gene encodes CDR1 SGDLS and CDR2 YYNGEE. The CDR3 length is 15 residues. Study-level results: For HPV16-positive patients, expanding HPV-responsive T cells associated with longer recurrence-free survival. During treatment, candidate HPV-specific clones and E7-related motifs expanded in tumor.

The sample in question was blood, obtained from a patient who underwent chemoradiotherapy. The chain carries TRBV9 and TRBJ2-5; D is uncertain. The closer fit of TRBJ2-7 to the DNA end suggests the J call may be wrong. The sequence derives from a human donor with HPV-associated anogenital cancer. The CDR3 bases are TGTGCCAGCAGCGTAGCCCCTGGACCTTATAACGAGCAGTACTTC. It is translated as CASSVAPGPYNEQYF.